This TCR beta chain was identified during a study of vaccination effects on CD4 cells after COVID-19. On this clone itself: Antigen: not known.

Some clones are missing from TCRdb's copy, which holds only in-frame ones; the method was immunoSEQ multiplex PCR. The sample yields 20,000 to 30,000 clones, over 75% seen once. Antigen-specific CD4+ T cells were expanded with viral peptide pools in the ViraFEST assay before sequencing. CD4+ T cell isolation took place after 10 days of culture. BNT162b2 vaccine or mRNA-1273 vaccine was given to participants in two doses. None of these healthy vaccinees had been infected with SARS-CoV-2 before vaccination. In the cultures, half the medium was exchanged for IL-2 medium on days 3 and 7. The V and J ends lost 6 bases and 2 bases, in that order; junction bases with no gene match: 2. The CDR3 is made up of 13 amino acids.

Source: CD4+ T cells from PBMCs cultured with SARS-CoV-2 spike peptides, taken after COVID-19 vaccination. The rearrangement joins TRBV12-3 or TRBV12-4 to TRBJ2-5; 8 nucleotides align to TRBD1. The sequence was collected from a human donor who received a COVID-19 vaccine. Some clones in this sample may be carry-over from other donors' samples. The DNA for the CDR3 is TGTGCCAGCAGCCGACAGGGGCAAGAGACCCAGTACTTC. Translating it yields CASSRQGQETQYF.